The 10 T cell receptor beta chains in this list originate from one sample, sequenced in a study of blood T cells in healthy people across ages. A sample-barcoded 5' primer and a J-beta primer mix were used in a second PCR of roughly 7 to 12 cycles. MiXCR, applied by TCRdb to the 5' RACE reads, yields one record per CDR3 protein. This repertoire shows around 900,000 distinct CDR3 sequences, roughly 51% found once; its top ten account for over 20%. Material for sequencing was blood. Source of these receptors: a woman aged 55-70 years in good health.

In DNA, the CDR3 is TGCAGCGTTACGGAACTAAAAGGGACCCAGTACTTC. Translated, it gives CSVTELKGTQYF. This chain uses TRBV29-1 with TRBJ2-5, with D unclear. CDR1 SQVTM and CDR2 ANQGSEA come from the germline V gene. Trimming removed 5 bases at V and 7 bases at J, with 14 bases between. The CDR3 extends over 12 amino acids. Full variable domain (missing parts from reference TRBV29-1 and TRBJ2-5): SAVISQKPSRDICQRGTSLTIQCQVDSQVTMMFWYRQQPGQSLTLIATANQGSEATYESGFVIDKFPISRPNLTFSTLTVSNMSPEDSSIYLCSVTELKGTQYFGPGTRLLVL.

Details on this clonotype: It may be a read error: a sequence one base away is much more abundant. V and J are TRBV29-1 and TRBJ2-5; the D call may be TRBD1 or TRBD2 (5 bases each). The germline gives CDR1 SQVTM, CDR2 ANQGSEA. CDR3 size: 11 residues. This CDR3 reads CSVLELGTRYF. CDR3 bases: TGCAGCGTTCTTGAGCTTGGGACCCGGTACTTC.

V is TRBV20-1 and J is TRBJ1-2, with D uncertain. The CDR3 totals 14 residues. Per germline, CDR1 DFQATT and CDR2 SNEGSKA (reference sequence). V lost 3 bases, J lost 0 bases, and 11 bases lay in between. The DNA for the CDR3 is TGCAGTGCTAGTTTACAGCATACTAACTATGGCTACACCTTC. The encoded protein is CSASLQHTNYGYTF.

V usage is TRBV4-1 and J usage is TRBJ2-2; D not resolved. Trimming stripped 0 bases from V and 7 bases from J, with 12 bases between. Germline-derived CDR1 and CDR2 are MGHRA and YSYEKL. The CDR3 consists of 15 residues. This CDR3 reads CASSQDNIWGGELFF. The CDR3, as DNA: TGCGCCAGCAGCCAAGATAATATTTGGGGCGGGGAGCTGTTTTTT.

The chain employs TRBV20-1 and TRBJ2-5; 9 bases are shared with TRBD2. V shed 5 bases and J 1 base; nucleotides not matched to a gene: 14. The CDR3 contains 17 residues. Germline V gene data show CDR1 as DFQATT and CDR2 as SNEGSKA (reference sequence). CDR3: CSASTLEGLAIQETQYF. The CDR3 nucleotides read TGCAGTGCTTCGACACTGGAAGGACTAGCGATCCAAGAGACCCAGTACTTC.

This rearrangement joins TRBV11-1 to TRBJ2-3, with D perhaps being TRBD1 or TRBD2 (5 bases each). The CDR3 runs to 15 residues. In germline, CDR1 is SGHAT, CDR2 FQDESV (reference sequence). Trimming pared 7 bases from V and 2 bases from J, leaving 16 bases between. The CDR3: CASKWGLSDTDTQYF. In DNA, the CDR3 is TGTGCCAGCAAGTGGGGGTTAAGCGACACAGATACGCAGTATTTT.

The rearrangement uses TRBV10-3 and TRBJ2-3, with 8 positions matching TRBD1. Looked up from germline, CDR1 is ENHRY and CDR2 is SYGVKD. V trimming: 6 bases; J trimming: 0 bases; junction bases outside the gene matches: 11. The CDR3 contains 17 residues. CDR3 DNA: TGTGCCATCAGCCCCGGACAGGGTTTCGCTAGCACAGATACGCAGTATTTT. The encoded protein is CAISPGQGFASTDTQYF.

V usage is TRBV20-1 and J usage is TRBJ2-7; 8 bases fit TRBD2. The J segment lost 0 bases and the V segment lost 3 bases, leaving 4 bases of the junction unmatched. Germline V gene lookup returns CDR1 DFQATT and CDR2 SNEGSKA (reference sequence). CDR3 size: 14 residues. CDR3 in amino acids: CSASLAGSSYEQYF. The CDR3 DNA is TGCAGTGCTAGTTTAGCGGGGTCCTCCTACGAGCAGTACTTC.

Turning to this clonotype: A junction boundary mismatches the germline segment, possibly from a read error. CDR3 DNA sequence: TGCAGCGTTGAGGGGGGACGACAGAACTATTGCTACACCTTC. This encodes CSVEGGRQNYCYTF. The genes are TRBV29-1 and TRBJ1-2; tentative D call: TRBD1 (5 bases). Germline V lookup: CDR1 SQVTM, CDR2 ANQGSEA. This CDR3 has 14 amino acids.

This clonotype came up a few times. This chain uses TRBV6-6 with TRBJ2-3; 8 bases match TRBD2. V shed 5 bases, J shed 2 bases, and the junction held 6 bases outside the gene matches. The CDR3 length is 15 residues. Germline V gene sequence: CDR1 MNHNY, CDR2 SVGAGI (reference sequence). CDR3 DNA: TGTGCCAGCAGTCCACTAGCGGACGTCACAGATACGCAGTATTTT. It translates to CASSPLADVTDTQYF.